The next 25 T cell receptor beta chains were all read from a single sample in a study of blood T cell repertoires in COVID-19 (dated by TCRdb to 2019 to 2021). Libraries came from the immunoSEQ multiplex PCR assay. Here the immuneACCESS table is served through TCRdb, limited to in-frame sequences with V and J called. Missing clones are a known gap in these copies; in checked studies unresolved V genes cover under half, and the rest lacks a known reason. The sample data list 100,000 to 150,000 clones, and 81% of these were observed just once. The top ten hold approximately 18% of the sample. Sequencing used peripheral blood. The receptors stem from a man aged 25 to 40 with COVID-19, enrolled during active disease.

The CDR3 DNA reads as TGCGCCAGCACCAAAGGACAGGACACAGATACGCAGTATTTT. This translates into CASTKGQDTDTQYF. V usage is TRBV5-1 and J usage is TRBJ2-3; 7 nucleotides align to TRBD1. The germline CDR1 and CDR2 sequences are SGHRS and YFSETQ. The V and J ends lost 6 bases and 2 bases, in that order; junction bases with no gene match: 6. The CDR3 length is 14 residues.

The genes are TRBV5-1 and TRBJ2-5, with 7 positions matching TRBD1. V was pared by 2 bases and J by 5 bases, with 6 bases of the junction left unmatched. This CDR3 comprises 14 residues. Germline-derived CDR1 and CDR2 are SGHRS and YFSETQ. The CDR3 spells CASSFRGSEETQYF. In DNA form, the CDR3 reads TGCGCCAGCAGCTTCAGGGGGTCGGAGGAGACCCAGTACTTC.

The count of this clone is one. The V call is TRBV18, the J call TRBJ1-1; D remains unclear. With 1 base removed from V and 2 bases from J, the gap between germline ends came to 17 bases. The CDR3 sequence is 17 residues long. CDR1 and CDR2 from the germline V gene are KGHSH and LQKENI. CDR3 sequence (DNA): TGTGCCAGCTCACCACGTAGAGGGCAGCTAACCAACACTGAAGCTTTCTTT. This codes for CASSPRRGQLTNTEAFF.

The chain uses TRBV6-6 and TRBJ2-1, with TRBD2 matching over 7 bases. The CDR3 loop spans 16 amino acids. Per the germline V gene, CDR1 is MNHNY and CDR2 is SVGAGI (reference sequence). The ends lost 7 bases at V and 0 bases at J; junction bases unmatched: 9. The CDR3: CASTRLAPSSYNEQFF. The CDR3, as DNA: TGTGCCAGCACCCGACTAGCTCCTAGCTCCTACAATGAGCAGTTCTTC.

This rearrangement joins TRBV5-4 to TRBJ2-1, with 8 bases identical to TRBD2. Germline V gives CDR1 SGHNT, CDR2 YYREEE (reference sequence). This CDR3 contains 13 residues. The V segment lost 1 base and the J segment 8 bases; nucleotides outside the gene matches: 2. CDR3 sequence: CASSLSGGDEQFF. The CDR3 DNA sequence: TGTGCCAGCAGCTTGTCGGGGGGGGATGAGCAGTTCTTC.

V and J are TRBV5-4 and TRBJ1-1; unclear D gene. This CDR3 is 15 amino acids long. V was clipped by 1 base and J by 5 bases, with 15 bases between them. Germline CDR1 reads SGHNT; CDR2 reads YYREEE (reference sequence). The chain's CDR3 is CASSLLNGVVTEAFF. The CDR3 DNA is TGTGCCAGCAGCTTGTTAAACGGGGTGGTGACTGAAGCTTTCTTT.

This clone appeared a few times. V is TRBV7-8 and J is TRBJ2-5; TRBD2 aligns across 10 bases. This CDR3 region has 15 residues. The germline V gene has CDR1 SGHVS and CDR2 FQNEAQ. V shed 2 bases and J 5 bases; nucleotides not matched to a gene: 5. CDR3 nucleotides: TGTGCCAGCAGCTTACAGCGGGGGGGCCGGGAGACCCAGTACTTC. It is translated as CASSLQRGGRETQYF.

The rearrangement uses TRBV6-1 and TRBJ1-6; D may be TRBD1 (5 bases). CDR1 and CDR2 (germline): MNHNS, SASEGT. The length of the CDR3 is 17 residues. Trimming cost V 4 bases and J 3 bases, with 16 bases left between them. This CDR3 is CASSAGNSMDYNSPLHF. DNA for the CDR3: TGTGCCAGCAGTGCAGGGAATTCGATGGACTATAATTCACCCCTCCACTTT.

The chain is built from TRBV7-2 and TRBJ2-5, with D maybe TRBD2 (6 bases). The CDR3 totals 16 residues. The V and J ends lost 2 bases and 4 bases respectively, with 17 bases between them. CDR1 SGHTA and CDR2 FQGNSA come from the germline V gene. In nucleotides, the CDR3 is TGTGCCAGCAGCTTATCCGGGGGATGGTCGTCAGAGACCCAGTACTTC. Residues: CASSLSGGWSSETQYF.

V and J are TRBV5-8 and TRBJ1-3; tentatively, D is TRBD1 (6 bases). Germline CDR1 and CDR2: SGHTS and YDEGEE. The CDR3 is 14 residues long. V was pared by 6 bases and J by 4 bases, with 14 bases between. The CDR3 spells CASIRRGAGNTIYF. The CDR3 DNA is TGTGCCAGCATCCGGCGGGGGGCAGGAAACACCATATATTTT.

The V and J genes are TRBV11-2 and TRBJ1-1; 8 bases agree with TRBD1. Germline assignment: CDR1 SGHAT and CDR2 FQNNGV. The J segment lost 6 bases and the V segment lost 3 bases, leaving 12 bases of the junction unmatched. CDR3 length: 16 residues. CDR3 DNA: TGTGCCAGCAGCTTGGGCCCCCGGACAGGGATCCCTGAAGCTTTCTTT. Its translation: CASSLGPRTGIPEAFF.

This clone came up a few times. This sequence joins TRBV5-1 and TRBJ2-3; D perhaps matches TRBD2 (5 bases). Germline assignment: CDR1 SGHRS and CDR2 YFSETQ. This CDR3 comprises 13 residues. Trimming removed 5 bases from V and 2 bases from J, with 9 bases in between. CDR3 residues: CASSSENTDTQYF. Here the CDR3 DNA reads TGCGCCAGCAGTAGCGAAAACACAGATACGCAGTATTTT.

A few counts support this clone. This rearrangement joins TRBV4-2 to TRBJ2-7; 8 nucleotides line up with TRBD2. Germline V gene data show CDR1 as LGHNA and CDR2 as YNFKEQ. The CDR3 totals 17 residues. Trimming at V came to 0 bases and at J to 2 bases, leaving 9 bases not matched to a gene. The CDR3 protein is CASSQDYSGEWAYEQYF. The CDR3, as DNA: TGTGCCAGCAGCCAAGACTATAGCGGGGAATGGGCCTACGAGCAGTACTTC.

This rearrangement joins TRBV7-9 to TRBJ2-1; no clear D gene. This CDR3 has 15 residues. Germline CDR1 reads SEHNR; CDR2 reads FQNEAQ (reference sequence). Trimming stripped 3 bases from V and 4 bases from J, with 13 bases between. CDR3 DNA sequence: TGTGCCAGCAGCTTCTCCCCCAGTGATTACAATGAGCAGTTCTTC. It encodes CASSFSPSDYNEQFF.

The chain is built from TRBV27 and TRBJ1-5; 7 bases align to TRBD1. Germline V CDR1 and CDR2: MNHEY, SMNVEV (reference sequence). The V and J ends lost 4 bases and 3 bases, in that order; junction bases with no gene match: 9. CDR3 size: 16 residues. The chain's CDR3 is CASSSLTTGFNQPQHF. CDR3 DNA sequence: TGTGCCAGCAGTTCACTCACGACAGGGTTCAATCAGCCCCAGCATTTT.

The CDR3 spells CASSIVAGDNEKLFF. The CDR3 DNA reads TGTGCCAGTAGTATCGTGGCGGGGGATAATGAAAAACTGTTTTTT. The rearrangement joins TRBV19 to TRBJ1-4; D is perhaps TRBD1 (5 bases). The CDR3 is 15 residues long. The V end was cut by 3 bases, the J end by 4 bases, with 12 bases between. Germline V gene lookup returns CDR1 LNHDA and CDR2 SQIVND (reference sequence).

This chain links TRBV6-8 with TRBJ1-3, with 7 nucleotides matching TRBD1. This CDR3 spans 15 amino acids. V was clipped by 5 bases and J by 0 bases; unmatched bases: 4. CDR1 and CDR2 from the germline V gene are MNHGY and SAAAGT. The CDR3: CASSLDRVSGNTIYF. CDR3 nucleotide sequence: TGTGCCAGCAGTCTCGACAGGGTCTCTGGAAACACCATATATTTT.

The chain recombines TRBV6-4 with TRBJ2-3; 9 bases fit TRBD2. The ends lost 0 bases at V and 4 bases at J; junction bases unmatched: 2. The CDR3 loop spans 15 amino acids. Per germline, CDR1 MRHNA and CDR2 SNTAGT. The CDR3 region is CASSDSRGGPDTQYF. As DNA, the CDR3 is TGTGCCAGCAGTGACTCGCGGGGGGGCCCAGATACGCAGTATTTT.

There are many counts of this clone. This rearrangement joins TRBV15 to TRBJ1-5, with a weak D call TRBD1 (5 bases). V lost 2 bases, J lost 6 bases, and 11 bases lay in between. CDR3 length: 14 amino acids. Germline loops: CDR1 LNHNV, CDR2 YYDKDF (reference sequence). This CDR3 reads CATSRQGSSQPQHF. The CDR3 coding sequence is TGTGCCACCAGCAGACAGGGCTCTAGTCAGCCCCAGCATTTT.

The CDR3 bases are TGTGCCAGTAGTATATCACTAGCGGACGAGCAGTACTTC. This sequence encodes CASSISLADEQYF. The genes are TRBV19 and TRBJ2-7, with TRBD2 matching 8 bases. After removal of 2 bases from V and 5 bases from J, the junction contained 2 bases not matched to a gene. Germline CDR1 is LNHDA and CDR2 is SQIVND (reference sequence). CDR3 size: 13 residues.

The chain carries TRBV7-8 and TRBJ1-2; D may be TRBD1 (5 bases). Germline CDR1 reads SGHVS; CDR2 reads FQNEAQ. V shed 5 bases and J shed 7 bases, with 14 bases lying between them. The CDR3 has 13 amino acids. The CDR3 nucleotides are TGTGCCAGCAGCCCCTCGACAGAGTCTGGCTACACCTTC. Residues: CASSPSTESGYTF. Together with reference TRBV7-8 and TRBJ1-2, the CDR3 gives the full variable domain: GAGVSQSPRYKVAKRGQDVALRCDPISGHVSLFWYQQALGQGPEFLTYFQNEAQLDKSGLPSDRFFAERPEGSVSTLKIQRTQQEDSAVYLCASSPSTESGYTFGSGTRLTVV.

This chain links TRBV5-1 with TRBJ1-1; TRBD1 is a possible D gene (6 bases). CDR1 SGHRS and CDR2 YFSETQ come from the germline V gene. The ends were cut back, 3 bases at V and 4 bases at J, with 16 bases in the middle. The CDR3 has 15 residues. CDR3 in DNA: TGCGCCAGCAGCTCATACAGGGTACGCGGCACTGAAGCTTTCTTT. The encoded protein is CASSSYRVRGTEAFF.

The rearrangement joins TRBV7-3 to TRBJ2-5, with 8 bases fitting TRBD1. CDR3 size: 15 residues. The trim removed 2 bases at V and 4 bases at J, leaving 6 bases unmatched. Germline assignment: CDR1 SGHTA and CDR2 FQGTGA. The CDR3: CASSLGQGAGETQYF. CDR3 coding DNA: TGTGCCAGCAGCTTAGGGCAGGGGGCGGGAGAGACCCAGTACTTC.

The rearrangement links TRBV28 to TRBJ2-7; 12 nucleotides line up with TRBD2. The CDR3 is 16 residues long. Germline lookup yields CDR1 MDHEN and CDR2 SYDVKM. After removal of 0 bases from V and 6 bases from J, the junction contained 6 bases not matched to a gene. DNA for the CDR3: TGTGCCAGCAGTTTATGGACTAGCGGGAGAGAGGGCGAGCAGTACTTC. As protein: CASSLWTSGREGEQYF. The whole variable domain, remainder taken from reference TRBV28 and TRBJ2-7, is DVKVTQSSRYLVKRTGEKVFLECVQDMDHENMFWYRQDPGLGLRLIYFSYDVKMKEKGDIPEGYSVSREKKERFSLILESASTNQTSMYLCASSLWTSGREGEQYFGPGTRLTVT.

This clone was seen only a few times. This chain links TRBV3-1 (or the pseudogene TRBV3-2) with TRBJ2-3; 16 bases match TRBD2. Trimming took 0 bases from V and 1 from J; bases not matched to a gene: 1. The CDR3 totals 18 residues. Germline loops: CDR1 LGHDT, CDR2 YNNKEL (reference sequence). CDR3 in amino acids: CASSQEGTSGGGTDTQYF. The CDR3 nucleotides are TGTGCCAGCAGCCAAGAGGGGACTAGCGGGGGGGGCACAGATACGCAGTATTTT.